Presented here are 32 T cell receptor beta chains from one specimen sequenced in a study of blood T cell repertoires in COVID-19 (dated by TCRdb to the early 2020s). Library preparation employed the immunoSEQ multiplex PCR assay. The table was pulled from immuneACCESS by TCRdb, which kept in-frame rearrangements only. Such tables lose some clones; where checked, under half of the loss comes from unresolved V genes, and the rest has no known cause. A total of 120,000 or so clones appear in this sample, 60% to 80% of them only once. 16% of the sample comes from the top ten. Material for sequencing was peripheral blood. All receptors come from a woman older than 75 with active or convalescent COVID-19.

This clone was counted between two and nine times. V is TRBV3-1 (or the pseudogene TRBV3-2) and J is TRBJ1-2; D is perhaps TRBD1 (5 bases). Germline CDR1 LGHDT, CDR2 YNNKEL (reference sequence). This CDR3 is 15 amino acids long. V lost 4 bases and J 4 bases, leaving 16 bases between the germline ends. Here the CDR3 DNA reads TGTGCCAGCAGCCGGGGGGGGTCCACTTTCTATGGCTACACCTTC. Residues: CASSRGGSTFYGYTF.

The V call is TRBV28, the J call TRBJ2-7; possible D gene TRBD1, 6 bases. The CDR3 runs to 13 residues. CDR1 MDHEN and CDR2 SYDVKM come from the germline V gene. The V gene lost 6 bases and the J gene lost 0 bases, with 9 bases spanning the gap. The CDR3 reads CASSDRSSYEQYF. CDR3 coding DNA: TGTGCCAGCAGCGACAGGTCCTCCTACGAGCAGTACTTC.

The gene calls are TRBV2 and TRBJ1-2; 8 bases fit TRBD1. Germline V gives CDR1 SNHLY, CDR2 FYNNEI. This CDR3 has 15 amino acids. V lost 4 bases and J lost 3; bases outside the gene matches: 7. CDR3 loop: CASSVQQGADYGYTF. In DNA, the CDR3 is TGTGCCAGCAGTGTTCAGCAGGGGGCGGACTATGGCTACACCTTC.

This chain uses TRBV5-6 with TRBJ2-7; TRBD2 might be the D (5 bases). CDR1 is SGHDT and CDR2 is YYEEEE in the germline V gene. Trimming removed 1 base from V and 2 bases from J, with 16 bases in between. The CDR3 runs 16 residues. CDR3 sequence: CASSLWTSRRPYEQYF. The CDR3 nucleotides are TGTGCCAGCAGCTTGTGGACTTCTCGGAGGCCCTACGAGCAGTACTTC.

CDR3 sequence reads: CASSQSSLVSGELFF. In nucleotides, the CDR3 is TGCGCCAGCAGCCAATCGAGTCTTGTAAGCGGGGAGCTGTTTTTT. This chain joins TRBV4-3 and TRBJ2-2; D not resolved. With 2 bases removed from V and 7 bases from J, the gap between germline ends came to 14 bases. Germline values: CDR1 LGHNA, CDR2 YSLEER. The CDR3 length is 15 residues.

The count of this clone is one. The chain links TRBV7-2 to TRBJ2-7; 7 nucleotides agree with TRBD2. The V gene's germline CDR1 is SGHTA and CDR2 FQGNSA. The CDR3 is 14 residues long. Trimming removed 5 bases from V and 2 bases from J; junction bases left unmatched: 6. For the CDR3, the DNA is TGTGCCAGCAGCCTACTAGCGAGAGCCTACGAGCAGTACTTC. This translates into CASSLLARAYEQYF.

V and J are TRBV18 and TRBJ2-5; TRBD2 aligns across 8 bases. The CDR3 runs to 14 residues. Germline V gene lookup returns CDR1 KGHSH and CDR2 LQKENI. The J segment lost 1 base and the V segment lost 5 bases, leaving 3 bases of the junction unmatched. Written as DNA, the CDR3 is TGTGCCAGCTCAGGACGGGAGGGCCAAGAGACCCAGTACTTC. Encoded protein: CASSGREGQETQYF. The variable domain in full, completed from reference TRBV18 and TRBJ2-5, reads NAGVMQNPRHLVRRRGQEARLRCSPMKGHSHVYWYRQLPEEGLKFMVYLQKENIIDESGMPKERFSAEFPKEGPSILRIQQVVRGDSAAYFCASSGREGQETQYFGPGTRLLVL.

This clone was seen only once. V and J are TRBV7-8 and TRBJ2-2, with 7 positions matching TRBD1. Germline assignment: CDR1 SGHVS and CDR2 FQNEAQ. There are 15 residues in the CDR3. V lost 5 bases and J lost 0; bases outside the gene matches: 3. Here the CDR3 reads CASSAGTANTGELFF. In DNA form, the CDR3 reads TGTGCCAGCAGCGCCGGGACAGCGAACACCGGGGAGCTGTTTTTT.

This rearrangement joins TRBV18 to TRBJ1-2; 10 nucleotides match TRBD1. Looked up from germline, CDR1 is KGHSH and CDR2 is LQKENI. This CDR3 contains 15 residues. The V and J ends lost 3 bases and 8 bases, in that order; junction bases with no gene match: 9. The CDR3 DNA reads as TGTGCCAGCTCACCTCCCGGGACAGGGGACGGGGGCTACACCTTC. It encodes CASSPPGTGDGGYTF.

The chain links TRBV2 to TRBJ1-2, with D possibly matching TRBD1 (5 bases). Germline lookup yields CDR1 SNHLY and CDR2 FYNNEI. This CDR3 region has 12 residues. The V end was cut by 5 bases, the J end by 2 bases, with 6 bases between. CDR3 in amino acids: CASSYRNYGYTF. The CDR3 DNA reads as TGTGCCAGCAGTTACAGGAACTATGGCTACACCTTC.

The chain combines TRBV7-9 with TRBJ1-1, with TRBD1 identical over 7 bases. The ends lost 5 bases at V and 6 bases at J; junction bases unmatched: 15. The CDR3 consists of 16 residues. Germline V gives CDR1 SEHNR, CDR2 FQNEAQ (reference sequence). The CDR3, as DNA: TGTGCCAGCAGCCCCCGGGAGGGGGCGTCGAGTTCTGAAGCTTTCTTT. Protein: CASSPREGASSSEAFF. Full variable domain (remainder filled in from reference TRBV7-9 and TRBJ1-1): DTGVSQNPRHKITKRGQNVTFRCDPISEHNRLYWYRQTLGQGPEFLTYFQNEAQLEKSRLLSDRFSAERPKGSFSTLEIQRTEQGDSAMYLCASSPREGASSSEAFFGQGTRLTVV.

This sequence joins TRBV9 and TRBJ2-1, with 14 positions matching TRBD2. The CDR3 totals 18 residues. The V and J ends lost 3 bases and 9 bases, in that order; junction bases with no gene match: 14. The germline CDR1 and CDR2 sequences are SGDLS and YYNGEE. The CDR3 region is CASSARPGLAGDFSEQFF. DNA of the CDR3: TGTGCCAGCAGCGCCCGGCCGGGACTAGCGGGAGATTTCAGTGAGCAGTTCTTC.

The rearrangement uses TRBV6-5 and TRBJ2-5, with D possibly being TRBD1 (6 bases). The CDR3 totals 15 residues. Trimming pared 7 bases from V and 5 bases from J, leaving 20 bases between. CDR1 and CDR2 (germline): MNHEY, SVGAGI. The DNA for the CDR3 is TGTGCCAGCACCAAGGGGGTAGGCGCCGCGGAGACCCAGTACTTC. It yields the protein CASTKGVGAAETQYF.

The V and J genes are TRBV7-2 and TRBJ2-1, with a weak D call TRBD2 (5 bases). CDR3 length: 15 residues. V was shortened by 7 bases and J by 0 bases, with 13 bases between the two germline ends. The germline V gene has CDR1 SGHTA and CDR2 FQGNSA. The CDR3 region is CASTEDFSSYNEQFF. The CDR3 coding sequence is TGTGCCAGCACCGAGGACTTTAGCTCCTACAATGAGCAGTTCTTC.

V gene TRBV18 combines with J gene TRBJ1-2; TRBD1 agrees at 7 bases. In germline, CDR1 is KGHSH, CDR2 LQKENI. This CDR3 is built from 14 residues. The trim removed 6 bases at V and 2 bases at J, leaving 6 bases unmatched. CDR3 nucleotide sequence: TGTGCCAGCTCTATCGGGACAGAAAACTATGGCTACACCTTC. Protein: CASSIGTENYGYTF.

This clone showed up just a few times. V and J are TRBV19 and TRBJ2-1, with 11 bases aligning to TRBD2. This CDR3 has 14 amino acids. Germline CDR1 and CDR2: LNHDA and SQIVND (reference sequence). Trimming took 5 bases from V and 7 from J; bases not matched to a gene: 4. CDR3 region: CASSASGRYNEQFF. As DNA, the CDR3 is TGTGCCAGTAGTGCTAGCGGGAGGTATAATGAGCAGTTCTTC.

The chain recombines TRBV18 with TRBJ1-1, with D unresolved. V lost 5 bases to trimming and J lost 3 bases, with 13 bases between them. There are 14 residues in the CDR3. The germline V gene has CDR1 KGHSH and CDR2 LQKENI. CDR3 bases: TGTGCCAGCTCATCCGGTCAGAGCGACACTGAAGCTTTCTTT. Translation gives CASSSGQSDTEAFF. Full variable domain (remainder filled in from reference TRBV18 and TRBJ1-1): NAGVMQNPRHLVRRRGQEARLRCSPMKGHSHVYWYRQLPEEGLKFMVYLQKENIIDESGMPKERFSAEFPKEGPSILRIQQVVRGDSAAYFCASSSGQSDTEAFFGQGTRLTVV.

CDR3 sequence (DNA): TGTGCCAGCAGCTATCAAGGACAGGGCTTATATGGCTACACCTTC. This sequence encodes CASSYQGQGLYGYTF. This chain connects TRBV7-2 to TRBJ1-2, with 8 positions matching TRBD1. The length of the CDR3 is 15 residues. Germline V lookup: CDR1 SGHTA, CDR2 FQGNSA. The J segment lost 5 bases and the V segment lost 4 bases, leaving 9 bases of the junction unmatched.

CDR3 nucleotides: TGTGCCAGCAGTCTACAGGGGGCGAACACTGAAGCTTTCTTT. Translation: CASSLQGANTEAFF. The V and J genes are TRBV6-2 or TRBV6-3 and TRBJ1-1; TRBD1 matches at 9 bases. CDR3 length equals 14 residues. J lost 1 base, V lost 5 bases, and 2 bases had no gene match. CDR1 is MNHEY and CDR2 is SVGEGT in the germline V gene.

This chain joins TRBV7-9 and TRBJ1-3; the D is unclear. Per germline, CDR1 SEHNR and CDR2 FQNEAQ (reference sequence). The CDR3 extends over 15 amino acids. Trimming stripped 6 bases from V and 1 base from J, with 13 bases between. CDR3 loop: CASSSPRESGNTIYF. The DNA for the CDR3 is TGTGCCAGCAGTTCGCCGAGGGAATCTGGAAACACCATATATTTT. Full variable domain (remainder filled in from reference TRBV7-9 and TRBJ1-3): DTGVSQNPRHKITKRGQNVTFRCDPISEHNRLYWYRQTLGQGPEFLTYFQNEAQLEKSRLLSDRFSAERPKGSFSTLEIQRTEQGDSAMYLCASSSPRESGNTIYFGEGSWLTVV.

A few counts support this clone. The rearrangement links TRBV7-9 to TRBJ2-7, with D tentatively TRBD2 (8 bases). The CDR3 is made up of 15 amino acids. Germline lookup yields CDR1 SEHNR and CDR2 FQNEAQ (reference sequence). The CDR3 DNA reads as TGTTCCATACTCCCGGGGGGGACAGTAAGTGGCGAGCAGTACTTC. Translation gives CSILPGGTVSGEQYF.

This chain links TRBV4-3 with TRBJ2-4, with unresolved D. Germline CDR1 is LGHNA and CDR2 is YSLEER. The V end was cut by 1 base, the J end by 12 bases, with 13 bases between. This CDR3 region has 13 residues. CDR3 region: CASSQARPTAQYF. In DNA form, the CDR3 reads TGCGCCAGCAGCCAAGCTCGGCCTACAGCTCAGTACTTC.

This clone appeared a single time. CDR3 sequence: CASSPLGTSGYTGELFF. The CDR3 nucleotides read TGTGCCAGCAGCCCCCTCGGGACTAGCGGGTATACCGGGGAGCTGTTTTTT. The genes are TRBV9 and TRBJ2-2; 12 bases align to TRBD2. The CDR3 consists of 17 residues. After removal of 4 bases from V and 5 bases from J, the junction contained 9 bases not matched to a gene. Per the germline V gene, CDR1 is SGDLS and CDR2 is YYNGEE.

This chain uses TRBV19 with TRBJ2-2; tentatively, D is TRBD1 (8 bases). CDR3 size: 15 residues. Germline assignment: CDR1 LNHDA and CDR2 SQIVND (reference sequence). Trimming took 7 bases from V and 5 from J, leaving 17 bases between them. As DNA, the CDR3 is TGTGCCAGTACCAGCACAGGGGGGGAGACCGGGGAGCTGTTTTTT. This sequence encodes CASTSTGGETGELFF.

This chain uses TRBV5-4 with TRBJ2-5; no definite D call. Between the trimmed V and J ends, which lost 3 bases and 0 bases, there was a span of 12 bases. The CDR3 covers 15 residues. The V gene's germline CDR1 is SGHNT and CDR2 YYREEE (reference sequence). CDR3 loop: CASSSRKVNQETQYF. The CDR3 DNA follows: TGTGCCAGCAGCTCGAGGAAGGTAAACCAAGAGACCCAGTACTTC.

The chain recombines TRBV4-1 with TRBJ2-1; perhaps TRBD2 as D (5 bases). The germline CDR1 and CDR2 sequences are MGHRA and YSYEKL. The CDR3 has 14 amino acids. Trimming left V 4 bases short and J 6 bases short, with 13 bases between. Here the CDR3 reads CASSLELARNEQFF. The CDR3 coding sequence is TGCGCCAGCAGCCTGGAGCTAGCACGCAATGAGCAGTTCTTC.

This clone has a count of ten or more. The J gene is TRBJ1-2, the V gene TRBV29-1; D perhaps matches TRBD1 (5 bases). V was shortened by 3 bases and J by 5 bases, with 13 bases between the two germline ends. This CDR3 comprises 13 residues. Germline-derived CDR1 and CDR2 are SQVTM and ANQGSEA. DNA of the CDR3: TGCAGCGTTGAGTCAGGGAGGGGATATGGCTACACCTTC. This encodes CSVESGRGYGYTF.

This chain connects TRBV7-9 to TRBJ2-2, with TRBD2 identical over 16 bases. V gave up 5 bases and J gave up 5 bases; unmatched junction bases: 8. Germline values: CDR1 SEHNR, CDR2 FQNEAQ (reference sequence). The CDR3 contains 18 residues. The CDR3 region has the DNA TGTGCCAGCAGCCCACGGGGACTAGCGGGAGGGCGGACCGGGGAGCTGTTTTTT. Protein: CASSPRGLAGGRTGELFF.

This chain joins TRBV24-1 and TRBJ2-5, with 10 bases aligning to TRBD1. Germline CDR1 and CDR2: KGHDR and SFDVKD. V gave up 4 bases and J gave up 4 bases; unmatched junction bases: 8. CDR3 size: 16 residues. CDR3 bases: TGTGCCACCAGTGAAATGGGACAGGGGTTTGTAGAGACCCAGTACTTC. Encoded protein: CATSEMGQGFVETQYF.

The rearrangement links TRBV10-3 to TRBJ2-7; a weak D match, TRBD1 (6 bases). The CDR3 length is 14 residues. V lost 5 bases and J 5 bases, leaving 16 bases between the germline ends. Looked up from germline, CDR1 is ENHRY and CDR2 is SYGVKD. CDR3 loop: CAISYRDISNEQYF. CDR3 in DNA: TGTGCCATCAGTTACCGGGACATTTCAAACGAGCAGTACTTC.

V usage is TRBV29-1 and J usage is TRBJ1-3; a possible D gene is TRBD1 (5 bases). This CDR3 is built from 14 residues. Germline V lookup: CDR1 SQVTM, CDR2 ANQGSEA. The ends were cut back, 5 bases at V and 0 bases at J, with 11 bases in the middle. This CDR3 is CSVQGKYSGNTIYF. The CDR3 region has the DNA TGCAGCGTTCAGGGAAAGTACTCTGGAAACACCATATATTTT.

The chain links TRBV30 to TRBJ1-2; TRBD1 might be the D (6 bases). CDR1 is GTSNPN, CDR2 SVGIG, per germline (reference sequence). V lost 3 bases, J lost 4 bases, and 12 bases lay in between. The CDR3 is 13 residues long. The DNA of the CDR3 is TGTGCCTGGAGCCTCCAGGGGACCTATGGCTACACCTTC. As protein: CAWSLQGTYGYTF.